Listed below are T cell receptor beta chains from one sample, sequenced in a study of spatial heterogeneity in lung cancer. TCRdb re-derived calls from the 5' RACE reads in MiXCR, one entry per CDR3 protein. The sample yields 1,000 to 1,500 distinct CDR3 sequences, under 12% seen once. Here the sequenced sample was lung tumor tissue, taken at surgery. The receptor set was obtained from a male donor with early-stage non-small cell lung cancer. Both conserved end residues are part of each CDR3. The order of the fields is clone size, J gene, D gene, V gene, CDR3 DNA, CDR3 protein. The D gene is left open where the match is weak. Clone size is not always given. Where it is, it says once, few, many or a class for expanded clones.

abundance: medium-sized
j_gene: TRBJ2-1
d_gene: NA
v_gene: TRBV20-1
CDR3nt: TGCAGTGCTATACAAACCGGGGACCCGTACAATGAGCAGTTCTTC
CDR3aa: CSAIQTGDPYNEQFF

abundance: medium-sized
j_gene: TRBJ1-1
d_gene: NA
v_gene: TRBV27
CDR3nt: TGTGCCAGCAGTTTCTTAGGAAAAGCTTTCTTT
CDR3aa: CASSFLGKAFF

abundance: many
j_gene: TRBJ2-1
d_gene: TRBD2
v_gene: TRBV9
CDR3nt: TGTGCCAGCAGCGTAGAAGGACTAGCGTGGAATGAGCAGTTCTTC
CDR3aa: CASSVEGLAWNEQFF

abundance: medium-sized
j_gene: TRBJ2-3
d_gene: NA
v_gene: TRBV20-1
CDR3nt: TGCAGTGCTAGAGATCCCGTCACAGATACGCAGTATTTT
CDR3aa: CSARDPVTDTQYF

abundance: many
j_gene: TRBJ1-2
d_gene: NA
v_gene: TRBV28
CDR3nt: TGTGCCAGCAGTTTGGTCAGATATGGCTACACCTTC
CDR3aa: CASSLVRYGYTF

abundance: medium-sized
j_gene: TRBJ2-7
d_gene: TRBD2
v_gene: TRBV4-2
CDR3nt: TGTGCCAGCAGCCAAGCTAGCGGGAGGGGTGAGCAGTACTTC
CDR3aa: CASSQASGRGEQYF

abundance: NA
j_gene: TRBJ2-5
d_gene: TRBD1
v_gene: TRBV20-1
CDR3nt: TGCAGTGCTACCGACAGGGGAGAGACCCAGTACTTC
CDR3aa: CSATDRGETQYF

abundance: medium-sized
j_gene: TRBJ1-5
d_gene: NA
v_gene: TRBV28
CDR3nt: TGTGCCAGCAGTTTATGGCAGGGGAACCAGCCCCAGCATTTT
CDR3aa: CASSLWQGNQPQHF

abundance: medium-sized
j_gene: TRBJ2-3
d_gene: TRBD2
v_gene: TRBV5-6
CDR3nt: TGTGCCAGCAGCATTGGTGGGACTAGCGGCACAGATACGCAGTATTTT
CDR3aa: CASSIGGTSGTDTQYF

abundance: medium-sized
j_gene: TRBJ1-5
d_gene: NA
v_gene: TRBV10-3
CDR3nt: TGTGCCATCAGTTCACGTTGGGGTTTAGGTCAGCCCCAGCATTTT
CDR3aa: CAISSRWGLGQPQHF

abundance: medium-sized
j_gene: TRBJ2-1
d_gene: NA
v_gene: TRBV3-1
CDR3nt: TGTGCCAGCAGCCAAGATCTGGCCGCTGGCTATGAGCAGTTCTTC
CDR3aa: CASSQDLAAGYEQFF

abundance: medium-sized
j_gene: TRBJ1-2
d_gene: NA
v_gene: TRBV7-9
CDR3nt: TGTGCCAGCAGCTTAGCAGGGTTCGATGGCTACACCTTC
CDR3aa: CASSLAGFDGYTF

abundance: medium-sized
j_gene: TRBJ2-7
d_gene: TRBD1
v_gene: TRBV14
CDR3nt: TGTGCCAGCAGCCAAGGGGACAGGGGGCCTACTACCTACGAGCAGTACTTC
CDR3aa: CASSQGDRGPTTYEQYF

abundance: NA
j_gene: TRBJ2-7
d_gene: TRBD2
v_gene: TRBV12-3/TRBV12-4
CDR3nt: TGTGCCAGCAGCTCCGGGACTAGCTTCTACGAGCAGTACTTC
CDR3aa: CASSSGTSFYEQYF

abundance: medium-sized
j_gene: TRBJ2-3
d_gene: TRBD2
v_gene: TRBV6-1
CDR3nt: TGTGCCAGCAGTGGAGCGGGAGGTCCTTACGATACGCAGTATTTT
CDR3aa: CASSGAGGPYDTQYF

abundance: NA
j_gene: TRBJ1-6
d_gene: NA
v_gene: TRBV28
CDR3nt: TGTGCCAGCAGGCGGGACCCGGGCTCACCCCTCCACTTT
CDR3aa: CASRRDPGSPLHF

abundance: large
j_gene: TRBJ2-2
d_gene: TRBD1
v_gene: TRBV12-3/TRBV12-4
CDR3nt: TGTGCCAGCAGTTTGACAGGGGAGCCTTCGGTTGGCGGGGAGCTGTTTTTT
CDR3aa: CASSLTGEPSVGGELFF

abundance: medium-sized
j_gene: TRBJ2-7
d_gene: NA
v_gene: TRBV4-1
CDR3nt: TGCGCCAGCAGCCAAGATCCACACTTCTACGAGCAGTACTTC
CDR3aa: CASSQDPHFYEQYF

abundance: NA
j_gene: TRBJ2-7
d_gene: TRBD2
v_gene: TRBV10-3
CDR3nt: TGTGCCATCGGGATATTGCGGGAGGGGAACTACGAGCAGTACTTC
CDR3aa: CAIGILREGNYEQYF

abundance: NA
j_gene: TRBJ1-2
d_gene: TRBD1
v_gene: TRBV5-1
CDR3nt: TGCGCCAGCAGCCCATCGACAGGGGTCTATGGCTACACCTTC
CDR3aa: CASSPSTGVYGYTF

abundance: medium-sized
j_gene: TRBJ2-1
d_gene: NA
v_gene: TRBV18
CDR3nt: TGTGCCAGCTCACCAAGACAGAACTACAATGAGCAGTTCTTC
CDR3aa: CASSPRQNYNEQFF

abundance: large
j_gene: TRBJ2-7
d_gene: NA
v_gene: TRBV15
CDR3nt: TGTGCCACCAGCAGAAGCGCCTACGAGCAGTACTTC
CDR3aa: CATSRSAYEQYF

abundance: medium-sized
j_gene: TRBJ1-1
d_gene: NA
v_gene: TRBV5-1
CDR3nt: TGCGCCAGCAGCTTGCAGGCAGGTTTGAACACTGAAGCTTTCTTT
CDR3aa: CASSLQAGLNTEAFF

abundance: large
j_gene: TRBJ2-3
d_gene: NA
v_gene: TRBV9
CDR3nt: TGTGCCAGCAGCGTAGGGCACAGGGCGAGCACAGATACGCAGTATTTT
CDR3aa: CASSVGHRASTDTQYF

abundance: medium-sized
j_gene: TRBJ2-2
d_gene: NA
v_gene: TRBV27
CDR3nt: TGTGCCAGCAGTTCACCGGGGCTGGGCGGGGAGCTGTTTTTT
CDR3aa: CASSSPGLGGELFF

abundance: medium-sized
j_gene: TRBJ2-7
d_gene: NA
v_gene: TRBV4-2
CDR3nt: TGTGCCAGCAGCCCCCCCGGTTTCGAGCAGTACTTC
CDR3aa: CASSPPGFEQYF

abundance: medium-sized
j_gene: TRBJ1-5
d_gene: NA
v_gene: TRBV28
CDR3nt: TGTGCCAGCAGCCGAGTTGGGCGTCAGAACAATCAGCCCCAGCATTTT
CDR3aa: CASSRVGRQNNQPQHF

abundance: many
j_gene: TRBJ2-5
d_gene: TRBD2
v_gene: TRBV3-1
CDR3nt: TGTGCCAGCAGCCAAGATCTAGCGGGGGATGGGGAGACCCAGTACTTC
CDR3aa: CASSQDLAGDGETQYF

abundance: medium-sized
j_gene: TRBJ1-1
d_gene: NA
v_gene: TRBV29-1
CDR3nt: TGCAGCGTTACGGGGAACACTGAAGCTTTCTTT
CDR3aa: CSVTGNTEAFF

abundance: medium-sized
j_gene: TRBJ1-1
d_gene: TRBD1
v_gene: TRBV18
CDR3nt: TGTGCCAGCTCACAGACAGGGGGCGTCTCTGGAACTGAAGCTTTCTTT
CDR3aa: CASSQTGGVSGTEAFF

abundance: medium-sized
j_gene: TRBJ2-7
d_gene: TRBD2
v_gene: TRBV27
CDR3nt: TGTGCCAGCAGTTTAGCGCTAGCGGGATCCTACGAGCAGTACTTC
CDR3aa: CASSLALAGSYEQYF

abundance: medium-sized
j_gene: TRBJ2-4
d_gene: NA
v_gene: TRBV18
CDR3nt: TGTGCCAGCTCATTGGGACAGGGACTAGTCAAAAACATTCAGTACTTC
CDR3aa: CASSLGQGLVKNIQYF

abundance: medium-sized
j_gene: TRBJ2-3
d_gene: TRBD2
v_gene: TRBV5-4
CDR3nt: TGTGCCAGCAGCTTTGGAGCGGGAGCCTCGAGCACAGATACGCAGTATTTT
CDR3aa: CASSFGAGASSTDTQYF

abundance: many
j_gene: TRBJ2-5
d_gene: TRBD2
v_gene: TRBV10-3
CDR3nt: TGTGCCATCAGTGACTGGACTAGCTTGGAGACCCAGTACTTC
CDR3aa: CAISDWTSLETQYF

abundance: large
j_gene: TRBJ1-1
d_gene: NA
v_gene: TRBV28
CDR3nt: TGTGCCAGCAGTTTTGGGGTTTTTGGTACTGAAGCTTTCTTT
CDR3aa: CASSFGVFGTEAFF

abundance: once
j_gene: TRBJ1-4
d_gene: NA
v_gene: TRBV7-6
CDR3nt: TGTGCCAGCAGCTTCCGCAGGCAAACTAATGAAAAACTGTTTTTT
CDR3aa: CASSFRRQTNEKLFF

abundance: many
j_gene: TRBJ2-6
d_gene: TRBD1
v_gene: TRBV12-3/TRBV12-4
CDR3nt: TGTGCCAGCAGTAACGGACAGGGTGTCGGGGCCAACGTCCTGACTTTC
CDR3aa: CASSNGQGVGANVLTF

abundance: NA
j_gene: TRBJ1-2
d_gene: NA
v_gene: TRBV18
CDR3nt: TGTGCCAGCTCACCGAGAAACTTGGGGATTGGCTACACCTTC
CDR3aa: CASSPRNLGIGYTF

abundance: medium-sized
j_gene: TRBJ1-6
d_gene: TRBD1
v_gene: TRBV7-8
CDR3nt: TGTGCCAGCAGCTTAGCCCTGGGACAGGGGAATTCACCCCTCCACTTT
CDR3aa: CASSLALGQGNSPLHF

abundance: large
j_gene: TRBJ2-7
d_gene: NA
v_gene: TRBV20-1
CDR3nt: TGCAGTGCTAGGGACCCGGACCCCTACGAGCAGTACTTC
CDR3aa: CSARDPDPYEQYF

abundance: medium-sized
j_gene: TRBJ2-3
d_gene: NA
v_gene: TRBV27
CDR3nt: TGTGCCAGCAGTTTATCAAGGAGCACAGATACGCAGTATTTT
CDR3aa: CASSLSRSTDTQYF

abundance: medium-sized
j_gene: TRBJ2-7
d_gene: NA
v_gene: TRBV6-6
CDR3nt: TGTGCCAGCAGACCAGTTACCCCAGGCTCCTACGAGCAGTACTTC
CDR3aa: CASRPVTPGSYEQYF

abundance: medium-sized
j_gene: TRBJ1-5
d_gene: NA
v_gene: TRBV5-5
CDR3nt: TGTGCCAGCAGCTTGGATCCGGGGGCAGGTCAGCCCCAGCATTTT
CDR3aa: CASSLDPGAGQPQHF

abundance: medium-sized
j_gene: TRBJ2-7
d_gene: NA
v_gene: TRBV18
CDR3nt: TGTGCCAGCTCACCAGCGAGGGGGGGCCACAACGAGCAGTACTTC
CDR3aa: CASSPARGGHNEQYF

abundance: NA
j_gene: TRBJ1-1
d_gene: NA
v_gene: TRBV29-1
CDR3nt: TGCAGCGTTGTCTCTCAGGGTTACACTGAAGCTTTCTTT
CDR3aa: CSVVSQGYTEAFF

abundance: medium-sized
j_gene: TRBJ2-1
d_gene: NA
v_gene: TRBV28
CDR3nt: TGTGCCAGCAGGACGACTAGTATCTATGAGCAGTTCTTC
CDR3aa: CASRTTSIYEQFF

abundance: medium-sized
j_gene: TRBJ2-5
d_gene: NA
v_gene: TRBV27
CDR3nt: TGTGCCAGCGGGAGAGAGACCCAGTACTTC
CDR3aa: CASGRETQYF

abundance: medium-sized
j_gene: TRBJ2-2
d_gene: NA
v_gene: TRBV7-9
CDR3nt: TGTGCCAGCAGCTTCCGTTCGAGCGGGAACACCGGGGAGCTGTTTTTT
CDR3aa: CASSFRSSGNTGELFF

abundance: medium-sized
j_gene: TRBJ1-3
d_gene: NA
v_gene: TRBV6-5
CDR3nt: TGTGCCAGCAAACGACAGAGCTCTGGAAACACCATATATTTT
CDR3aa: CASKRQSSGNTIYF